This entry features one TCR beta chain sequence. Its antigen is unknown. Mismatch repair deficiency was confirmed in all patients, by PCR or immunohistochemistry. TCR sequencing covered three patients who responded to pembrolizumab. This sample stems from a study of PD-1 blockade in mismatch repair-deficient tumors. Study-wide background: Enrolled about 2013-2016, patients had progressing, pretreated mismatch repair-deficient cancers of about a dozen types. Study observations and caveats: Rapid post-treatment expansion, then contraction, generally preceding radiologic response, marked tumor-resident clones.

Sequencing used immunoSEQ multiplex PCR; TCRdb keeps in-frame clones, though not all of them. The sample has roughly 53,000 clones, roughly 78% seen once. CDR1 is SGHRS and CDR2 is YFSETQ in the germline V gene. The CDR3 has 14 residues. Deletions cut 1 base from V and 8 bases from J, with 15 bases between. The chain combines TRBV5-1 with TRBJ1-1, with D unresolved. The clonotype was recovered from an adult with mismatch repair-deficient cancer. The sample consisted of peripheral blood, taken 4 weeks after starting pembrolizumab. CDR3 DNA: TGCGCCAGCAGCTTGAATGAGGGAGGTCGAGAAGCTTTCTTT. This codes for CASSLNEGGREAFF.